This T cell receptor beta chain was captured in a study of shared clonotypes between healthy human individuals. Using immunoSEQ multiplex PCR, the repertoire was profiled, and TCRdb retains in-frame clones only, with some absent. The table has roughly 1,600,000 clones, about 98.5% seen once; the top ten hold under 0.45%. Sequenced sample: naive CD4+ T cells sorted from blood. Subset defined: CD45RA+ positively selected. This sequence was found in a man aged 30 to 45 in good health.

CDR3 region: CASSHGQGGTEQYF. The CDR3 DNA reads TGTGCCAGCAGCCATGGACAGGGGGGTACCGAGCAGTACTTC. The V and J genes are TRBV7-2 and TRBJ2-7; 10 bases agree with TRBD1. This CDR3 has 14 amino acids. The V gene's germline CDR1 is SGHTA and CDR2 FQGNSA. After removal of 5 bases from V and 6 bases from J, the junction contained 7 bases not matched to a gene.